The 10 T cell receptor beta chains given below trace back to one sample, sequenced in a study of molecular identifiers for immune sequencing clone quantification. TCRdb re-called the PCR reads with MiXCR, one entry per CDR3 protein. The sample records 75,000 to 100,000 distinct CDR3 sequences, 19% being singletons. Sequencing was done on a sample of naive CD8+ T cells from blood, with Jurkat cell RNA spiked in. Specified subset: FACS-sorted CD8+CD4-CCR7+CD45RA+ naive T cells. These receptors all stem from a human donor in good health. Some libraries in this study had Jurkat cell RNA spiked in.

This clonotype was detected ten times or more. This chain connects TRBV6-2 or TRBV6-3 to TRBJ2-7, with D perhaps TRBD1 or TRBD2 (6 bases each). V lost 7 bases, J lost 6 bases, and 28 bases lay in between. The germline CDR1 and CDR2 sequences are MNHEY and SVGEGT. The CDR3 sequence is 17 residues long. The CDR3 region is CASTDIEGGARVSEQYF. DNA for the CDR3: TGTGCCAGCACCGACATTGAGGGGGGAGCCAGGGTGTCCGAGCAGTACTTC.

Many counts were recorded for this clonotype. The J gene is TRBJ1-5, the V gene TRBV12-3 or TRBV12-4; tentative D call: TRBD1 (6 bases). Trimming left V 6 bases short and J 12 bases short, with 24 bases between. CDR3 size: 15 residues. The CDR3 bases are TGTGCCAGCAGCAACGCCGGACAGCCGGGACGGGTCCAGCATTTT. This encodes CASSNAGQPGRVQHF.

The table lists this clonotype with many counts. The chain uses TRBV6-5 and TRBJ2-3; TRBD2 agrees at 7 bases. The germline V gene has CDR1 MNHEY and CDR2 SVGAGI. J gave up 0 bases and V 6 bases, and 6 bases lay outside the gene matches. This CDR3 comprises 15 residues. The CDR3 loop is CASSQREPSTDTQYF. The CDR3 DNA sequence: TGTGCCAGCAGCCAGCGGGAACCCAGCACAGATACGCAGTATTTT.

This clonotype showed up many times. CDR3 sequence (DNA): TGTGCCAGCAGCAAAAGGTCGGGCGGCAATCAGCCCCAGCATTTT. Protein: CASSKRSGGNQPQHF. This chain links TRBV21-1 with TRBJ1-5; TRBD1, the table's D call, was not compared with the DNA. TRBV21-1 counts as a pseudogene. This CDR3 has 15 amino acids.

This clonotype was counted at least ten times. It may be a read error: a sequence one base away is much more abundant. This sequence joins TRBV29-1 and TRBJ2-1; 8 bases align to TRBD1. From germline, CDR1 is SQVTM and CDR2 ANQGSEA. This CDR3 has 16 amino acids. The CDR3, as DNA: TGCGGCGTTGTTCGGCTCCGGACAGGGCTGCGGGATGAGCAGTTCTTC. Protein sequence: CGVVRLRTGLRDEQFF.

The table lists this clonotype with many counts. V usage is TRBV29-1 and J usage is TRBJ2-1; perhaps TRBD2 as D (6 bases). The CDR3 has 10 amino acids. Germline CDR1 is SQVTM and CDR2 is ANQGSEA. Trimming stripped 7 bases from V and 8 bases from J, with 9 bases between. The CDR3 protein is CSGGGYEQFF. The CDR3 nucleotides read TGCAGCGGTGGGGGGTATGAGCAGTTCTTC.

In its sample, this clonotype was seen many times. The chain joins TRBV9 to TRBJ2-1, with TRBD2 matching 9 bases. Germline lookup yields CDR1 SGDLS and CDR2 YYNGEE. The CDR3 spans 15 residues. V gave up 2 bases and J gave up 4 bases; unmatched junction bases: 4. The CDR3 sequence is CASSVGGRGYNEQFF. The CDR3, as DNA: TGTGCCAGCAGCGTCGGCGGGAGGGGATACAATGAGCAGTTCTTC.

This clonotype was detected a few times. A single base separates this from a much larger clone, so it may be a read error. The CDR3 sequence is CASRPGHSGELFF. CDR3 in DNA: TGTGCCAGCAGGCCGGGCCATAGCGGGGAGCTGTTTTTT. The rearrangement links TRBV12-3 or TRBV12-4 to TRBJ2-2, with D unresolved. The CDR3 spans 13 residues. The ends were cut back, 6 bases at V and 7 bases at J, with 12 bases in the middle.

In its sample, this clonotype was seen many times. The CDR3 nucleotides read TGCAGTGCTCCGCCCCGGGACAGGGACAATTACGAGCAGTACTTC. Its translation: CSAPPRDRDNYEQYF. The rearrangement uses TRBV20-1 and TRBJ2-7, with TRBD1 matching over 9 bases. CDR3 length: 15 residues. In germline, CDR1 is DFQATT, CDR2 SNEGSKA (reference sequence). V shed 5 bases and J 4 bases; nucleotides not matched to a gene: 12.

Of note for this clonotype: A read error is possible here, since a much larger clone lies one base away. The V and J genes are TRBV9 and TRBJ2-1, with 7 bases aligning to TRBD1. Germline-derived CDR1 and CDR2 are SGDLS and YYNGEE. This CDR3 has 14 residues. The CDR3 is CASSPRDSSNERFF. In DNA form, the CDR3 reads TGTGCCAGCAGCCCCCGGGACAGCTCCAATGAGCGGTTCTTC. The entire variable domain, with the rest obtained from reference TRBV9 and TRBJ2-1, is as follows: DSGVTQTPKHLITATGQRVTLRCSPRSGDLSVYWYQQSLDQGLQFLIQYYNGEERAKGNILERFSAQQFPDLHSELNLSSLELGDSALYFCASSPRDSSNERFFGPGTRLTVL.